Presented here are 16 T cell receptor beta chains from one specimen sequenced in a study of blood T cell repertoires in COVID-19. Assay: immunoSEQ multiplex PCR; the TCRdb copy retains only in-frame clones and omits some. The table lists a few hundred thousand clones, over 75% of them singletons. Sequencing input: PBMCs or T cells enriched from blood (not recorded which). All receptors derive from a middle-aged woman with acute COVID-19.

The table lists this clone with a count of one. CDR3 in DNA: TGTGCCAGCAGCTTGAGGACTAGGCCAGATACGCAGTATTTT. Amino acid sequence: CASSLRTRPDTQYF. The chain couples TRBV7-2 to TRBJ2-3; 7 nucleotides align to TRBD2. Germline CDR1 SGHTA, CDR2 FQGNSA. The CDR3 spans 14 residues. J lost 4 bases, V lost 3 bases, and 4 bases had no gene match.

V usage is TRBV19 and J usage is TRBJ2-7; a weak D match, TRBD2 (6 bases). Germline V lookup: CDR1 LNHDA, CDR2 SQIVND (reference sequence). V lost 3 bases to trimming and J lost 2 bases, with 14 bases between them. CDR3 length equals 15 residues. CDR3 protein: CASSMGGSSAYEQYF. CDR3 nucleotides: TGTGCCAGTAGTATGGGAGGTTCATCGGCCTACGAGCAGTACTTC.

The gene calls are TRBV5-1 and TRBJ2-3, with D perhaps matching TRBD2 (5 bases). This CDR3 comprises 14 residues. V was cut by 1 base and J by 0 bases, with 6 bases left in between. From germline, CDR1 is SGHRS and CDR2 YFSETQ. In DNA form, the CDR3 reads TGCGCCAGCAGCTTGTCGGGGAGCACAGATACGCAGTATTTT. It yields the protein CASSLSGSTDTQYF.

The gene calls are TRBV24-1 and TRBJ2-3, with no clear D. Trimming shortened V by 1 base and J by 4 bases, and 11 bases separated the two germline ends. The CDR3 loop spans 15 amino acids. Germline loops: CDR1 KGHDR, CDR2 SFDVKD. The CDR3 loop is CATSDLNHLADTQYF. The CDR3 nucleotides are TGTGCCACCAGTGATTTAAACCATTTAGCAGATACGCAGTATTTT.

The V and J genes are TRBV6-5 and TRBJ1-2; D ambiguous. From germline, CDR1 is MNHEY and CDR2 SVGAGI. CDR3 length equals 15 residues. V was clipped by 2 bases and J by 2 bases, with 12 bases between them. CDR3 sequence (DNA): TGTGCCAGCAGTTACAATGGCCAGAGGAACTATGGCTACACCTTC. Its protein is CASSYNGQRNYGYTF.

V is TRBV11-2 and J is TRBJ2-1; TRBD2 matches 10 bases. The CDR3 runs to 12 residues. V was clipped by 5 bases and J by 9 bases; unmatched bases: 1. Germline CDR1 SGHAT, CDR2 FQNNGV. The CDR3 bases are TGTGCCAGCAGCAGGACTAGCGGTGAGCAGTTCTTC. Translating it yields CASSRTSGEQFF.

The CDR3 here is CASSESRGGLILWETQYF. CDR3 nucleotides: TGTGCCAGCAGTGAATCTCGCGGAGGCCTAATTCTATGGGAGACCCAGTACTTC. The gene calls are TRBV2 and TRBJ2-5, with D perhaps TRBD2 (5 bases). From germline, CDR1 is SNHLY and CDR2 FYNNEI. The CDR3 covers 18 residues. Between the trimmed V and J ends, which lost 2 bases and 5 bases, there was a span of 24 bases.

The rearrangement joins TRBV10-2 to TRBJ2-1, with a possible D match to TRBD2 (5 bases). Germline loops: CDR1 WSHSY, CDR2 SAAADI. Trimming cost V 6 bases and J 7 bases, with 13 bases left between them. This CDR3 spans 13 amino acids. DNA of the CDR3: TGCGCCAGCAGGACACCTACGGGAAATGAGCAGTTCTTC. Amino acid sequence: CASRTPTGNEQFF.

The V and J genes are TRBV14 and TRBJ2-4, with TRBD1 matching over 8 bases. Germline trimming cut 5 bases from V and 6 bases from J; bases unmatched to any gene: 6. Germline loops: CDR1 SGHDN, CDR2 FVKESK. The CDR3 sequence is 14 residues long. The CDR3 nucleotides read TGTGCCAGCAGCTCACCAGGGGGCAGAAACATTCAGTACTTC. It codes for CASSSPGGRNIQYF.

This clone has more than one count but fewer than ten. This chain joins TRBV19 and TRBJ1-5; 7 nucleotides align to TRBD1. The CDR3 is 17 amino acids. Germline trimming cut 7 bases from V and 2 bases from J; bases unmatched to any gene: 14. CDR1 and CDR2 (germline): LNHDA, SQIVND (reference sequence). CDR3 DNA: TGTGCCAGTAAAGATCTGTCAGGGGGACCCCGCAATCAGCCCCAGCATTTT. This gives the protein CASKDLSGGPRNQPQHF.

J is TRBJ1-1 and V is TRBV7-9; possible D gene TRBD1, 6 bases. This CDR3 is 15 amino acids long. Trimming cost V 5 bases and J 0 bases, with 13 bases left between them. CDR1 is SEHNR and CDR2 is FQNEAQ in the germline V gene (reference sequence). CDR3 loop: CASSLPEGVNTEAFF. CDR3 DNA sequence: TGTGCCAGCAGCCTACCTGAGGGGGTGAACACTGAAGCTTTCTTT.

The genes are TRBV7-8 and TRBJ1-5; 7 bases match TRBD1. Germline V gene data show CDR1 as SGHVS and CDR2 as FQNEAQ. The J segment lost 5 bases and the V segment lost 5 bases, leaving 6 bases of the junction unmatched. The CDR3 is 14 amino acids. CDR3 nucleotides: TGTGCCAGCAGCCAGGGACAGAGGCATCAGCCCCAGCATTTT. It translates to CASSQGQRHQPQHF. Complete variable domain (other parts from reference TRBV7-8 and TRBJ1-5): GAGVSQSPRYKVAKRGQDVALRCDPISGHVSLFWYQQALGQGPEFLTYFQNEAQLDKSGLPSDRFFAERPEGSVSTLKIQRTQQEDSAVYLCASSQGQRHQPQHFGDGTRLSIL.

V is TRBV27 and J is TRBJ2-7, with a tentative D call TRBD2 (5 bases). CDR1 is MNHEY, CDR2 SMNVEV, per germline (reference sequence). The CDR3 extends over 15 amino acids. The ends were cut back, 0 bases at V and 3 bases at J, with 12 bases in the middle. CDR3 in DNA: TGTGCCAGCAGTTTATCGAGCGGACTTAACTACGAGCAGTACTTC. Protein: CASSLSSGLNYEQYF.

This rearrangement joins TRBV5-1 to TRBJ1-4, with D hard to call. Germline loops: CDR1 SGHRS, CDR2 YFSETQ. The V gene lost 3 bases and the J gene lost 3 bases, with 12 bases spanning the gap. The CDR3 sequence is 15 residues long. In nucleotides, the CDR3 is TGCGCCAGCAGCTCCCGGAACAGCCCTAATGAAAAACTGTTTTTT. This sequence encodes CASSSRNSPNEKLFF.

The V gene is TRBV2, the J gene TRBJ2-4; D may be TRBD2 (6 bases). This CDR3 has 13 amino acids. V gave up 6 bases and J gave up 9 bases, with 15 bases separating them. In germline, CDR1 is SNHLY, CDR2 FYNNEI. For the CDR3, the DNA is TGTGCCAGCAGCGTGACTAGGGGAGGCATTCAGTACTTC. This encodes CASSVTRGGIQYF. Full variable domain (remainder filled in from reference TRBV2 and TRBJ2-4): EPEVTQTPSHQVTQMGQEVILRCVPISNHLYFYWYRQILGQKVEFLVSFYNNEISEKSEIFDDQFSVERPDGSNFTLKIRSTKLEDSAMYFCASSVTRGGIQYFGAGTRLSVL.

The chain combines TRBV6-8 with TRBJ2-7; TRBD1 might be the D (5 bases). This CDR3 comprises 13 residues. Germline CDR1 reads MNHGY; CDR2 reads SAAAGT. With 7 bases removed from V and 2 bases from J, the gap between germline ends came to 12 bases. The CDR3 sequence is CASNNRIAYEQYF. Here the CDR3 DNA reads TGTGCCAGCAACAACAGGATCGCCTACGAGCAGTACTTC.